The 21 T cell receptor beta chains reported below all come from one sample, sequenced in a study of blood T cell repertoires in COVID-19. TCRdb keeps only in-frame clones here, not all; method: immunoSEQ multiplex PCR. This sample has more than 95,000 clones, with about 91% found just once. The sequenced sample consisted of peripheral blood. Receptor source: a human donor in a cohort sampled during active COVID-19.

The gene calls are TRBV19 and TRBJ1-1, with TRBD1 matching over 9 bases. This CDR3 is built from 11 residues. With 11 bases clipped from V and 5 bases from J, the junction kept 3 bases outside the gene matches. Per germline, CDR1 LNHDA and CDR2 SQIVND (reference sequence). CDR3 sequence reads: CAVTGGTEAFF. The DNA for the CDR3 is TGTGCCGTGACAGGGGGGACTGAAGCTTTCTTT.

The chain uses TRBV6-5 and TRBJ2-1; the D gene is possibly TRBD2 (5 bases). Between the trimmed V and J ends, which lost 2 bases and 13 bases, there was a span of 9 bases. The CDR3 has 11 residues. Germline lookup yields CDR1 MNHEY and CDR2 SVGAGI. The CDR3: CASSYGEKQFF. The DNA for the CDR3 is TGTGCCAGCAGTTACGGGGAGAAACAGTTCTTC.

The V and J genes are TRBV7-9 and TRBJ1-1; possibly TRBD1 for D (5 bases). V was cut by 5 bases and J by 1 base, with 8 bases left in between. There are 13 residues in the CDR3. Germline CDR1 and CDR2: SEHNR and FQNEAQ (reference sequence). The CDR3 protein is CASSHGQNTEAFF. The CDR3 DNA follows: TGTGCCAGCAGCCACGGACAGAACACTGAAGCTTTCTTT. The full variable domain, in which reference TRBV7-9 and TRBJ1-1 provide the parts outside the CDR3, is DTGVSQNPRHKITKRGQNVTFRCDPISEHNRLYWYRQTLGQGPEFLTYFQNEAQLEKSRLLSDRFSAERPKGSFSTLEIQRTEQGDSAMYLCASSHGQNTEAFFGQGTRLTVV.

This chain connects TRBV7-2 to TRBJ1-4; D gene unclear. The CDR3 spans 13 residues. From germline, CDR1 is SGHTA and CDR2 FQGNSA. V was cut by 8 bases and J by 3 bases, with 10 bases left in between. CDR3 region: CASGRSSNEKLFF. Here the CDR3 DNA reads TGTGCCAGCGGTAGGAGCTCTAATGAAAAACTGTTTTTT.

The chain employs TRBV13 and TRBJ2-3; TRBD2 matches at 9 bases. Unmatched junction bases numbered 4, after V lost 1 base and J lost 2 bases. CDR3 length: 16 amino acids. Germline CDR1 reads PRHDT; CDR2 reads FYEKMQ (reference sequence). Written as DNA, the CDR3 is TGTGCCAGCAGCTTAGTGGCGGGGGGGATCACAGATACGCAGTATTTT. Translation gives CASSLVAGGITDTQYF. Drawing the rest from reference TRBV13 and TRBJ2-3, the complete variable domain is AAGVIQSPRHLIKEKRETATLKCYPIPRHDTVYWYQQGPGQDPQFLISFYEKMQSDKGSIPDRFSAQQFSDYHSELNMSSLELGDSALYFCASSLVAGGITDTQYFGPGTRLTVL.

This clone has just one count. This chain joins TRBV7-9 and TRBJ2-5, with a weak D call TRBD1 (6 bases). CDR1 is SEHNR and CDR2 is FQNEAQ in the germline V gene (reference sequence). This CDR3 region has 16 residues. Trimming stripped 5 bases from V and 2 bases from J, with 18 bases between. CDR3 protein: CASSEQRGTRQETQYF. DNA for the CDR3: TGTGCCAGCAGCGAACAAAGGGGGACCAGACAAGAGACCCAGTACTTC.

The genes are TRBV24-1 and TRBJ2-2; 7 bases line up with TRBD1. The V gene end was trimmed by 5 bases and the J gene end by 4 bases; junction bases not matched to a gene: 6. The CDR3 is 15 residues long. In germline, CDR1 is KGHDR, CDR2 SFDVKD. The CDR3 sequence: CATSASDRVTGELFF. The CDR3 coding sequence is TGTGCCACCAGTGCCTCCGACAGGGTCACCGGGGAGCTGTTTTTT.

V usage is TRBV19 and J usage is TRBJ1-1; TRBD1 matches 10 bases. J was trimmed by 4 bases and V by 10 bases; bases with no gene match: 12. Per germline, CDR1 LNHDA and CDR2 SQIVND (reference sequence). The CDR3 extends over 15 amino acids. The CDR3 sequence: CATSTGTGVFTEAFF. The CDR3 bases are TGTGCCACCTCCACCGGGACAGGGGTATTCACTGAAGCTTTCTTT.

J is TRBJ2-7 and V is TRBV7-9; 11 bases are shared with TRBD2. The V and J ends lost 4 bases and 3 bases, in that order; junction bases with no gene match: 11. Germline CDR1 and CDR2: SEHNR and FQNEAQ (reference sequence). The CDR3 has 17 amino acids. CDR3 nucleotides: TGTGCCAGCAGCTCTCCCCTGGGGACTAGCGGACTCTACGAGCAGTACTTC. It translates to CASSSPLGTSGLYEQYF.

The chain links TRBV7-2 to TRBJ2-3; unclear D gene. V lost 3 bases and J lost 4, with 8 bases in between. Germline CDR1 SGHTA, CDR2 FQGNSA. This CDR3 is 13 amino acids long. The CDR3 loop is CASSLSNSDTQYF. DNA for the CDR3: TGTGCCAGCAGCTTGAGTAATTCAGATACGCAGTATTTT.

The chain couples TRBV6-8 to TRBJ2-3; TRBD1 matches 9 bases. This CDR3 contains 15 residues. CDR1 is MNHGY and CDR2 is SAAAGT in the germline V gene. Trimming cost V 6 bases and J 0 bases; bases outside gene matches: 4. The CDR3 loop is CASSGQGSSTDTQYF. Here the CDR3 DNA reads TGTGCCAGCAGCGGACAGGGGTCTAGCACAGATACGCAGTATTTT.

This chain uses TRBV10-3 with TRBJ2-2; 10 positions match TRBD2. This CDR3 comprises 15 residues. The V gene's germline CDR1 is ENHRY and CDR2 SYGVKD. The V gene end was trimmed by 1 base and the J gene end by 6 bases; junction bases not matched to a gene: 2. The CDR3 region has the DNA TGTGCCATCAGTGAGTGGGGACTAGCGTCCGGGGAGCTGTTTTTT. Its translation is CAISEWGLASGELFF.

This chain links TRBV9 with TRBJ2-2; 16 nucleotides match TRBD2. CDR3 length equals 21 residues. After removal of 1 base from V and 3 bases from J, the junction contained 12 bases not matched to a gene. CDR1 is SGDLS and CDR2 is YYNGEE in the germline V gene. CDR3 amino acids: CASSVNPSGTSGRGDTGELFF. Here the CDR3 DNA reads TGTGCCAGCAGCGTAAATCCGTCCGGGACTAGCGGGAGGGGGGACACCGGGGAGCTGTTTTTT.

The CDR3: CASSLKGQGSYTEAFF. In DNA, the CDR3 is TGTGCCAGCAGCTTAAAGGGCCAGGGGTCATACACTGAAGCTTTCTTT. The chain combines TRBV7-9 with TRBJ1-1; D is perhaps TRBD1 (6 bases). The CDR3 sequence is 16 residues long. CDR1 SEHNR and CDR2 FQNEAQ come from the germline V gene (reference sequence). The V and J ends lost 2 bases and 3 bases respectively, with 16 bases between them.

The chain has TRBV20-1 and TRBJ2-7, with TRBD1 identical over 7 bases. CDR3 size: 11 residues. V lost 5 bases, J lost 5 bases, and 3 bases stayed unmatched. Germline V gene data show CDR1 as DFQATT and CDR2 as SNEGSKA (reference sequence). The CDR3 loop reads CSARDRNEQYF. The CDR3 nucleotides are TGCAGTGCTCGGGACAGAAACGAGCAGTACTTC.

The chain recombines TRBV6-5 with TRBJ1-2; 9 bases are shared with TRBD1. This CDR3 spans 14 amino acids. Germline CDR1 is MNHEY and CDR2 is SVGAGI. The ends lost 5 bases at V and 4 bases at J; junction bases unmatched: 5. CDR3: CASSTGQGPYGYTF. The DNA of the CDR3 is TGTGCCAGCAGTACGGGACAGGGCCCCTATGGCTACACCTTC.

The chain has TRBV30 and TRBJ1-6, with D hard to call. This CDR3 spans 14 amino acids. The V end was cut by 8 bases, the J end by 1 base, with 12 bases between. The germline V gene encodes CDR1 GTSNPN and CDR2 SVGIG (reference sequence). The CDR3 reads CATVGESYNSPLHF. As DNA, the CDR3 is TGTGCCACCGTCGGGGAATCCTATAATTCACCCCTCCACTTT.

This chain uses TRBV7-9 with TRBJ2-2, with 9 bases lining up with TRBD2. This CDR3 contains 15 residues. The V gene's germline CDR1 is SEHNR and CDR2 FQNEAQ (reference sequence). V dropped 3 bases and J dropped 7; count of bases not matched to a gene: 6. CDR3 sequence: CASSFSGRGGGELFF. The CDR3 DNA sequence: TGTGCCAGCAGCTTTAGCGGGAGAGGTGGCGGGGAGCTGTTTTTT.

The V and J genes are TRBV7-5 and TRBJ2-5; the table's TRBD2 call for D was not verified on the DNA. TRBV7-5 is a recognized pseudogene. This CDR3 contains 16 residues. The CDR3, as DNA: TGTGCCAGAAGCTTAGTCCCTAGCGGGGTGAAAGAGACCCAGTACTTC. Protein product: CARSLVPSGVKETQYF.

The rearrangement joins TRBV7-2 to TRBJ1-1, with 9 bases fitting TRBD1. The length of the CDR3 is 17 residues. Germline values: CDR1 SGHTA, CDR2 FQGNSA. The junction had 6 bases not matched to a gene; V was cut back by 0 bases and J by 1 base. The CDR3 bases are TGTGCCAGCAGCTTAGCCCCATGGACAGGGGAGAACACTGAAGCTTTCTTT. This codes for CASSLAPWTGENTEAFF.

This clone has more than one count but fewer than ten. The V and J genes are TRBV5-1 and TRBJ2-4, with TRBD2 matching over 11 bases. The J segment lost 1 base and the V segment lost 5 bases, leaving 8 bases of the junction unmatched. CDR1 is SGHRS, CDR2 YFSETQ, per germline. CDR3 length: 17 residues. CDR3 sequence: CASSPLAGGLAKNIQYF. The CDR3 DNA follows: TGCGCCAGCAGTCCGCTAGCGGGGGGATTGGCCAAAAACATTCAGTACTTC.